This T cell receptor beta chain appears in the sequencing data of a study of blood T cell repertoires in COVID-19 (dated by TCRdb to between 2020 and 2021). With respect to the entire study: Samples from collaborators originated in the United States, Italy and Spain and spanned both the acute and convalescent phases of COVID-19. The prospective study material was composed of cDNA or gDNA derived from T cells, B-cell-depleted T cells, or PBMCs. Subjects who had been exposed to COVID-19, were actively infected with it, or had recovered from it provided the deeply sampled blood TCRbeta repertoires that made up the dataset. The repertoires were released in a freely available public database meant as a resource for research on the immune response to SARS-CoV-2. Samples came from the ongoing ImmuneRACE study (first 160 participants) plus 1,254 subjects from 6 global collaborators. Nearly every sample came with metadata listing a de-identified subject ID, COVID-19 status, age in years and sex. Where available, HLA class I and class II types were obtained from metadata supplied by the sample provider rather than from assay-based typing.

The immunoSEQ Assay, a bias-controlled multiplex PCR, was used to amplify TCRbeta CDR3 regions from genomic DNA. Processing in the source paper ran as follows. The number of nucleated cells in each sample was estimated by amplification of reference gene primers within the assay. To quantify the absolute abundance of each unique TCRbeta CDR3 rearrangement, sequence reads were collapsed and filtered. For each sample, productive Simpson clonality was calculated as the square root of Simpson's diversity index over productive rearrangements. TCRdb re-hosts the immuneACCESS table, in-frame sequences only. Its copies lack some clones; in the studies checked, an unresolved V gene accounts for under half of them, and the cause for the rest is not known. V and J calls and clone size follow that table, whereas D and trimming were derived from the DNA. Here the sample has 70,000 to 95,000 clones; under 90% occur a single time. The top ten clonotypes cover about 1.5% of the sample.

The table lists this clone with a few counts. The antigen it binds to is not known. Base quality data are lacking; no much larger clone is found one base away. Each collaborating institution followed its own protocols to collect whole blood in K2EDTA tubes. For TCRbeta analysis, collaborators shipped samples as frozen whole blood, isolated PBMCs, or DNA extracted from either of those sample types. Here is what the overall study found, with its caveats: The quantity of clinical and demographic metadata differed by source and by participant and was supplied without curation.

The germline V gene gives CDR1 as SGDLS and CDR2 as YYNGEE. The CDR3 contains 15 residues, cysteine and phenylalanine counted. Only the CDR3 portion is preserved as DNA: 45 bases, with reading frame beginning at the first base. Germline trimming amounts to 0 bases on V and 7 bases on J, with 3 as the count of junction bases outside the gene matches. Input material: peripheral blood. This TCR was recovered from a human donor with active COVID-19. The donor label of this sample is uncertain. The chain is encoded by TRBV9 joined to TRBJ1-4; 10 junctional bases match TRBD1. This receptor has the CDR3 CASSVGGTGAEKLFF. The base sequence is TGTGCCAGCAGCGTAGGTGGGACAGGGGCTGAAAAACTGTTTTTT.